This T cell receptor beta chain was retrieved from a study of Ad26.COV2.S vaccination and SARS-CoV-2 variants. Findings of the study overall: Placebo and vaccine recipients had non-spike TCR breadth that was similar.

The germline gives CDR1 KGHSH, CDR2 LQKENI. Unmatched junction bases numbered 6, after V lost 3 bases and J lost 0 bases. This CDR3 contains 16 residues. As concerns this clone: Its antigen remains unidentified. The sample holds other DNA sequences that translate to the same CDR3.

Measured with immunoSEQ multiplex PCR; TCRdb has only the in-frame clones, and not every one. The sample lists some 410,000 clones, roughly 90% occurring once. Treatment here: around 19 received Ad26.COV2.S at low or high dose, single or two shots; about five received placebo; per-sample allocation not given. Following the first vaccine or placebo injection, samples were taken on day 63. The clonotype originates from a person between 18 and 65 years old who received the Ad26.COV2.S COVID-19 vaccine or a placebo. The chain has TRBV18 and TRBJ1-1; 8 nucleotides match TRBD1. The sequenced sample was peripheral blood, obtained in a trial of Ad26.COV2.S vaccine versus placebo. CDR3 DNA sequence: TGTGCCAGCTCACCCCAGGGGGCCCCGATGAACACTGAAGCTTTCTTT. Translated: CASSPQGAPMNTEAFF.